This entry lists 8 T cell receptor beta chains sequenced from one sample in a study of shared clonotypes between healthy human individuals. TCRdb keeps only in-frame clones here, not all; method: immunoSEQ multiplex PCR. Of roughly 2.5 million clones listed, approximately 90% are singletons. Source material: naive CD4+ T cells sorted from blood. Indicated subset: CD45RA+ positively selected. These receptors all come from a man aged 18-30 years in good health.

The rearrangement uses TRBV18 and TRBJ1-5, with a possible D match to TRBD1 (5 bases). Germline V CDR1 and CDR2: KGHSH, LQKENI. This CDR3 contains 14 residues. V gave up 2 bases and J gave up 5 bases, with 10 bases separating them. This chain's CDR3 is CASSPGGYHQPQHF. CDR3 nucleotides: TGTGCCAGCTCACCAGGGGGGTATCATCAGCCCCAGCATTTT.

The CDR3 nucleotides read TGTGCCAGTAGTATTAATGCGGGCACTGAAGCTTTCTTT. Its protein is CASSINAGTEAFF. This sequence joins TRBV19 and TRBJ1-1; no firm D call. The CDR3 length is 13 residues. CDR1 and CDR2 from the germline V gene are LNHDA and SQIVND (reference sequence). With 3 bases removed from V and 4 bases from J, the gap between germline ends came to 9 bases.

This chain uses TRBV7-2 with TRBJ2-5; TRBD2 matches 9 bases. J was trimmed by 5 bases and V by 1 base; bases with no gene match: 17. The CDR3 runs 19 residues. The germline gives CDR1 SGHTA, CDR2 FQGNSA. CDR3: CASSLDGPGASGIRETQYF. Here the CDR3 DNA reads TGTGCCAGCAGCTTAGATGGTCCCGGTGCTAGCGGGATACGTGAGACCCAGTACTTC.

CDR3 in amino acids: CASARGGVTEAFF. The CDR3 bases are TGTGCTAGTGCCCGGGGGGGGGTCACTGAAGCTTTCTTT. The chain couples TRBV12-5 to TRBJ1-1; tentatively, D is TRBD1 (5 bases). This CDR3 is 13 amino acids long. Germline CDR1 is LGHNT and CDR2 is FRNRAP. V lost 7 bases to trimming and J lost 4 bases, with 13 bases between them. The entire variable domain, with the rest obtained from reference TRBV12-5 and TRBJ1-1, is as follows: DARVTQTPRHKVTEMGQEVTMRCQPILGHNTVFWYRQTMMQGLELLAYFRNRAPLDDSGMPKDRFSAEMPDATLATLKIQPSEPRDSAVYFCASARGGVTEAFFGQGTRLTVV.

This rearrangement joins TRBV10-3 to TRBJ1-4; D not certain. Trimming stripped 6 bases from V and 7 bases from J, with 12 bases between. This CDR3 has 13 residues. The V gene's germline CDR1 is ENHRY and CDR2 SYGVKD. The CDR3 loop is CAISRGEGEKLFF. In DNA, the CDR3 is TGTGCCATCAGCCGAGGTGAGGGTGAAAAACTGTTTTTT.

The rearrangement links TRBV4-1 to TRBJ2-7; D possibly uses TRBD1 or TRBD2 (5 bases each). Germline V gives CDR1 MGHRA, CDR2 YSYEKL. The CDR3 has 14 amino acids. Trimming shortened V by 5 bases and J by 5 bases, and 16 bases separated the two germline ends. The CDR3 loop reads CASSGDLGVNEQYF. The DNA for the CDR3 is TGCGCCAGCAGCGGCGACCTGGGGGTCAACGAGCAGTACTTC.

The rearrangement uses TRBV2 and TRBJ2-7; D gene uncertain. CDR3 size: 12 residues. CDR1 is SNHLY, CDR2 FYNNEI, per germline. With 6 bases removed from V and 5 bases from J, the gap between germline ends came to 11 bases. CDR3 in DNA: TGTGCCAGCAGGCGTTTAGGGAACGAGCAGTACTTC. Residues: CASRRLGNEQYF. The full variable domain, with the rest looked up from reference TRBV2 and TRBJ2-7, is EPEVTQTPSHQVTQMGQEVILRCVPISNHLYFYWYRQILGQKVEFLVSFYNNEISEKSEIFDDQFSVERPDGSNFTLKIRSTKLEDSAMYFCASRRLGNEQYFGPGTRLTVT.

V usage is TRBV7-9 and J usage is TRBJ1-4; D gene unclear. Germline loops: CDR1 SEHNR, CDR2 FQNEAQ (reference sequence). The CDR3 has 18 amino acids. Trimming removed 3 bases at V and 0 bases at J, with 17 bases between. CDR3 in amino acids: CASSFVPLASATNEKLFF. The CDR3, as DNA: TGTGCCAGCAGCTTTGTCCCCCTTGCCTCAGCAACTAATGAAAAACTGTTTTTT.